This entry describes one T cell receptor beta chain. Germline V gene sequence: CDR1 SGHTA, CDR2 FQGNSA. This CDR3 spans 15 amino acids. The V gene end was trimmed by 5 bases and the J gene end by 2 bases; junction bases not matched to a gene: 3. This record comes from a study of blood T cell repertoires in COVID-19. The overall study: Sources were T cells, B-cell-depleted T cells, or PBMCs; the material itself was cDNA or gDNA.

As handled by the study authors: Reference gene primer amplification gave nucleated cell count estimates. Sequencing used immunoSEQ multiplex PCR; TCRdb keeps in-frame clones, though not all of them. That table furnishes V, J and clone size, whereas the DNA furnished D and trimming. The sample lists some 250,000 clones, approximately 87% occurring once. This chain links TRBV7-2 with TRBJ2-6; 7 bases line up with TRBD1. The specimen was peripheral blood. The TCR was taken from a man aged 55 to 70 with acute or convalescent COVID-19. CDR3 amino acids: CASSQGTAGANVLTF. CDR3 DNA sequence: TGTGCCAGCAGCCAAGGGACAGCTGGGGCCAACGTCCTGACTTTC.